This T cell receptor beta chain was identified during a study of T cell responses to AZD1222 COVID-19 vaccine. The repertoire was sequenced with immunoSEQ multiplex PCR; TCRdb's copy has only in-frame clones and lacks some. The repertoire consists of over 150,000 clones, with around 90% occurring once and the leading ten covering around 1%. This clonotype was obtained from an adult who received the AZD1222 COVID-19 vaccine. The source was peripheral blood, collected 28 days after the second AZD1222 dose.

CDR3 in amino acids: CAWSLRGFQETQYF. DNA of the CDR3: TGTGCCTGGAGCTTAAGGGGGTTCCAAGAGACCCAGTACTTC. V gene TRBV30 combines with J gene TRBJ2-5; tentative D call: TRBD1 (6 bases). The CDR3 is 14 residues long. V gave up 3 bases and J gave up 1 base, with 12 bases separating them. Germline CDR1 is GTSNPN and CDR2 is SVGIG (reference sequence).